This entry concerns a single T cell receptor (beta chain). No antigen is known for it. The data were obtained in a study of CXCR3-negative and CXCR3-positive naive CD8 T cells. General study results and limits: Hydrophobicity was higher for TRB CDR3s found in CXCR3-positive naive cells than in CXCR3-negative naive cells.

This CDR3 contains 14 residues. CDR1 is MNHEY, CDR2 SMNVEV, per germline (reference sequence). The authors made the TRB cDNA libraries by 5' RACE using UMI labels. For each CDR3 protein, TCRdb gives one entry from its re-call of the 5' RACE reads, without DNA. This listing includes about 110,000 distinct CDR3 sequences. V gene TRBV27 combines with J gene TRBJ2-7; TCRdb selects TRBD2, and the lack of DNA leaves this call unchecked. The sample was naive CXCR3+ CD8+ T cells from blood. Subset described: CD45RO-CCR7+CD27+CD95- naive CD8+ T cells expressing CXCR3 (TNR3+). This receptor was obtained from a human donor in good health. Some clones in this sample may be carry-over from other donors' samples. CDR3 residues: CASSVGTSGFEQYF.